Listed below are T cell receptor beta chains from one sample, sequenced in a study of radiation and T cells in renal cell carcinoma. TCRdb's table, derived via immunoSEQ multiplex PCR, lists solely in-frame clones and lacks some. This table holds about 120,000 clones, over 75% found once. The sequences come from blood, collected from a patient whose treatment included radiotherapy and nephrectomy. The receptor source for this set is a man aged 45-60 years with renal cell carcinoma. Both conserved end residues are part of each CDR3. The D gene is left open where the match is weak. For some rows the clone size is stated as once, few or many, or as a class when expanded; others skip it.

.,TRBJ2-7,.,TRBV15,TGTGCCACCAGCAGAGATCGGACAAACTACGAGCAGTACTTC,CATSRDRTNYEQYF
.,TRBJ1-2,.,TRBV7-3,TGTGCCAGCTTTGACTATGGCTACACCTTC,CASFDYGYTF
.,TRBJ2-6,.,TRBV6-1,TGTGCCAGCAGTGACGCGGGTGGGGCCAACGTCCTGACTTTC,CASSDAGGANVLTF
TRBD2,TRBJ2-1,.,TRBV5-4,TGTGCCAGCAGACCGGGGGCCGGGACTAGCTCCAATGAGCAGTTCTTC,CASRPGAGTSSNEQFF
.,TRBJ2-7,.,TRBV4-3,TGCGCCAGCAGCCAGGGGGCCTATTCCTCCTACGAGCAGTACTTC,CASSQGAYSSYEQYF
TRBD1,TRBJ1-2,.,TRBV19,TGTGCCAGTGGACAGGGGGCCTATGGCTACACCTTC,CASGQGAYGYTF
.,TRBJ2-1,.,TRBV6-1,TGTGCCAGCAGTGGGGGGGCCAGAATAATCTACAATGAGCAGTTCTTC,CASSGGARIIYNEQFF
.,TRBJ1-6,few,TRBV2,TGTGCCAGCAGGGAGTATTCACCCCTCCACTTT,CASREYSPLHF
TRBD1,TRBJ2-1,once,TRBV9,TGTGCCAGCAACGCCGGGGACAGGCAAGATGAGCAGTTCTTC,CASNAGDRQDEQFF
.,TRBJ1-1,.,TRBV4-1,TGCGCCAGCAGACAATTCGACCCCCGAAGGGAGTGGAGCACTGAAGCTTTCTTT,CASRQFDPRREWSTEAFF
.,TRBJ2-5,.,TRBV5-1,TGCGCCAGCAGCTTTTGGAAGGGACCTCGACAAGAGACCCAGTACTTC,CASSFWKGPRQETQYF
TRBD1,TRBJ1-1,.,TRBV11-1,TGTGCCAGCAGCCTCAGACAGGGGGCTGGGACTGAAGCTTTCTTT,CASSLRQGAGTEAFF
TRBD1,TRBJ1-2,once,TRBV4-3,TGCGCCAGCAGCCAAGATCCCAGGGGGGACTATGGCTACACCTTC,CASSQDPRGDYGYTF
.,TRBJ2-7,.,TRBV30,TGTGCCTGGACCTGGTCTCGCGGGACCCATGTCTACGAGCAGTACTTC,CAWTWSRGTHVYEQYF
.,TRBJ2-7,once,TRBV2,TGTGCCAGCAGTGAAGGGTGGGAGCAGTACTTC,CASSEGWEQYF
TRBD1,TRBJ2-1,.,TRBV7-9,TGTGCCAGCAGTCCTACCGGGACAGGCGCCTACAATGAGCAGTTCTTC,CASSPTGTGAYNEQFF
.,TRBJ1-2,.,TRBV7-9,TGTGCCAGCAGCCAGATGGGGGGGCAGTGGGACTATGGCTACACCTTC,CASSQMGGQWDYGYTF
TRBD1,TRBJ2-1,.,TRBV2,TGTGCCAGCAGCCGGACAGGGACAAGCTCCTACAATGAGCAGTTCTTC,CASSRTGTSSYNEQFF
.,TRBJ1-2,.,TRBV30,TGTGCCTGGAGTGCCCCCGGGGGTAGGGGTGGCTACACCTTC,CAWSAPGGRGGYTF
.,TRBJ1-1,.,TRBV6-5,TGTGCCAGCAGTTTCAACGGAGACACTGAAGCTTTCTTT,CASSFNGDTEAFF
TRBD1,TRBJ1-1,.,TRBV7-2,TGTGCCAGCAGCCGCCAGGGGGCGACTGAAGCTTTCTTT,CASSRQGATEAFF
.,TRBJ1-1,.,TRBV19,TGTGCCAGTAGTCTCCCGACGAGCCGCACTGAAGCTTTCTTT,CASSLPTSRTEAFF
.,TRBJ2-1,.,TRBV30,TGTGCCTGGAGTCTCGGGCGGTCGGTCGATGAGCAGTTCTTC,CAWSLGRSVDEQFF
.,TRBJ1-2,.,TRBV6-5,TGTGCCAGCAGTTACAGAGCTAACTATGGCTACACCTTC,CASSYRANYGYTF
TRBD2,TRBJ2-5,.,TRBV27,TGTGCCAGCGCGGGGAGGGGCCTGGAGACCCAGTACTTC,CASAGRGLETQYF
TRBD2,TRBJ2-5,.,TRBV7-2,TGTGCCAGCAGCGGGGGACTAGCGGGGGAGACCCAGTACTTC,CASSGGLAGETQYF
TRBD1,TRBJ2-7,.,TRBV15,TGTGCCACCAGCAGGACGGGACAGTCCTACGAGCAGTACTTC,CATSRTGQSYEQYF
TRBD2,TRBJ2-3,.,TRBV7-6,TGTGCCAGCAGTCCAAGACCGGGACTAGCGGGGGGGATGAGCACAGATACGCAGTATTTT,CASSPRPGLAGGMSTDTQYF
TRBD1,TRBJ1-4,.,TRBV10-3,TGTGCCACGGGACAGCCTGCAACTAATGAAAAACTGTTTTTT,CATGQPATNEKLFF
TRBD2,TRBJ2-5,.,TRBV7-6,TGTGCCAGCAGCTTGGGGGGACTAGCGGGGCAAGAGACCCAGTACTTC,CASSLGGLAGQETQYF
.,TRBJ2-7,.,TRBV7-6,TGTGCCAGCAGCCAGGTAGGGGGCGAGCAGTACTTC,CASSQVGGEQYF
TRBD2,TRBJ2-2,.,TRBV25-1,TGTGCCAGCAGCGGAAGCGGGAATGTCGGGGAGCTGTTTTTT,CASSGSGNVGELFF
TRBD1,TRBJ1-2,once,TRBV10-3,TGTGCCATCAGAGACAGGGACAACTATGGCTACACCTTC,CAIRDRDNYGYTF
.,TRBJ1-2,.,TRBV7-2,TGTGCCAGCAGCTTATGGTCAGGCCTTGACTATGGCTACACCTTC,CASSLWSGLDYGYTF
.,TRBJ2-1,.,TRBV2,TGTGCCAGCCACGGGACAAAATACAATGAGCAGTTCTTC,CASHGTKYNEQFF
TRBD1,TRBJ1-6,few,TRBV9,TGTGCCAGCAGCTTAGGACAGGCCGGGCAGTCACCCCTCCACTTT,CASSLGQAGQSPLHF
.,TRBJ2-3,.,TRBV9,TGTGCCAGCAGCGTAGCGGGCGCAGATACGCAGTATTTT,CASSVAGADTQYF
TRBD1,TRBJ2-2,.,TRBV9,TGTGCCAGCAGCGTAGTGGGACAGGGGGTTACCGGGGAGCTGTTTTTT,CASSVVGQGVTGELFF
.,TRBJ1-1,few,TRBV19,TGTGCCAGTAGCAGCTTAGGGGGCACTGAAGCTTTCTTT,CASSSLGGTEAFF
.,TRBJ1-2,.,TRBV6-5,TGTGCCAGCAGCCCCGCCAGGGGCTATGGCTACACCTTC,CASSPARGYGYTF
.,TRBJ2-7,.,TRBV4-2,TGTGCCAGCAGCCAAGACGTGACCTACGAGCAGTACTTC,CASSQDVTYEQYF
.,TRBJ2-3,many,TRBV7-3,TGTGCCAGCAGCTTACAAGGGATTGGAACAGATACGCAGTATTTT,CASSLQGIGTDTQYF
.,TRBJ2-5,once,TRBV5-1,TGCGCCAGCAGCAGAGCCGGGACGAGCGAGGAGACCCAGTACTTC,CASSRAGTSEETQYF
TRBD1,TRBJ2-1,.,TRBV19,TGTGCCAGTAGTACCGACAGGGGTGCATACAATGAGCAGTTCTTC,CASSTDRGAYNEQFF
.,TRBJ1-1,few,TRBV19,TGTGCCAGTAGCCCCCGGGGGAGGGCTGAAGCTTTCTTT,CASSPRGRAEAFF
.,TRBJ2-7,.,TRBV5-5,TGTGCCAGCAGACGAGATGGAGGGGGGAAAAGCTCCTACGAGCAGTACTTC,CASRRDGGGKSSYEQYF
TRBD2,TRBJ2-3,.,TRBV5-4,TGTGCCACTAAAATAGCGGGGGGGGCAGATACGCAGTATTTT,CATKIAGGADTQYF
.,TRBJ1-1,few,TRBV29-1,TGCAGCGTTGTTGGGGGAGAATTTGCTACGAATTCGAACACTGAAGCTTTCTTT,CSVVGGEFATNSNTEAFF
TRBD1,TRBJ2-2,once,TRBV5-6,TGTGCCAGCAGCTTATGGACAGGGGCGAACGGGGAGCTGTTTTTT,CASSLWTGANGELFF
TRBD2,TRBJ2-1,.,TRBV9,TGTGCCAGCAAGGGACTAGTTCACGGCGAGCAGTTCTTC,CASKGLVHGEQFF
.,TRBJ2-7,.,TRBV6-5,TGTGCCAGCAGTCGCATGAGCTCCTACGAGCAGTACTTC,CASSRMSSYEQYF
TRBD2,TRBJ2-3,.,TRBV27,TGTGCCAGCAGTCCCGGGACTAGGGGCACAGATACGCAGTATTTT,CASSPGTRGTDTQYF
.,TRBJ1-5,.,TRBV28,TGTGCCAGCAGTTTAAGTGGGAATCAGCCCCAGCATTTT,CASSLSGNQPQHF
TRBD2,TRBJ2-3,.,TRBV5-1,TGCGCCAGCAGCTTGGCTCAAGGGGAGGGTACGCAGTATTTT,CASSLAQGEGTQYF
TRBD1,TRBJ2-5,once,TRBV5-1,TGCGCCAGCAGCTTGGCGCCAGGGGGCGCACAAGAGACCCAGTACTTC,CASSLAPGGAQETQYF
.,TRBJ1-1,.,TRBV6-6,TGTGCCAGCAGTTCCGAGACGTACAGGTTTAACGCTGAAGCTTTCTTT,CASSSETYRFNAEAFF